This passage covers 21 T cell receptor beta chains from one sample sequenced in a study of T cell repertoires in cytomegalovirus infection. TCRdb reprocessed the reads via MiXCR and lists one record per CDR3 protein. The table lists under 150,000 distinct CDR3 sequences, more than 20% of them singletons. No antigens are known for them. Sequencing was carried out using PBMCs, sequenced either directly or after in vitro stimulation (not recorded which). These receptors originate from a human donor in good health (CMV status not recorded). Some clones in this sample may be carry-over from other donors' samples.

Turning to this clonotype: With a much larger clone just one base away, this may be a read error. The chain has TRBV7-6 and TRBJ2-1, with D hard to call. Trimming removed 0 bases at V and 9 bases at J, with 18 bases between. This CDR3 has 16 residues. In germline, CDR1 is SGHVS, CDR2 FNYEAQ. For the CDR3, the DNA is TGTGCCAGCAGCTTAGCTGATGTTAGCCCTGACCCTGAGCAGTTCTTC. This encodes CASSLADVSPDPEQFF. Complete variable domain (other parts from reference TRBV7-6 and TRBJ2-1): GAGVSQSPRYKVTKRGQDVALRCDPISGHVSLYWYRQALGQGPEFLTYFNYEAQQDKSGLPNDRFSAERPEGSISTLTIQRTEQRDSAMYRCASSLADVSPDPEQFFGPGTRLTVL.

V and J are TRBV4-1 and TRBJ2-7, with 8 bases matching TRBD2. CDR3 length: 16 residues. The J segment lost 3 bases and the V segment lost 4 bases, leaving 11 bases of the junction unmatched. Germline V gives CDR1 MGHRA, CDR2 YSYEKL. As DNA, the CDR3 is TGCGCCAGCAGCCCCGAGGTAGGGACTAGATACTACGAGCAGTACTTC. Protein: CASSPEVGTRYYEQYF.

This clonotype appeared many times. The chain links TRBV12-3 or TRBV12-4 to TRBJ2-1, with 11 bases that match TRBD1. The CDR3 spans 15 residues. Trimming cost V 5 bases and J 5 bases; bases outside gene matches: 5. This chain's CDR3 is CASSPDRGPHNEQFF. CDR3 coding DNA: TGTGCCAGCAGTCCGGACAGGGGGCCCCACAATGAGCAGTTCTTC.

The CDR3 nucleotides are TGTGCCAGCAGCTGGGGCTCAGGCCGCAACAATGAGCAGTTCTTC. It encodes CASSWGSGRNNEQFF. This sequence joins TRBV5-4 and TRBJ2-1; weak D call: TRBD1 (5 bases). Germline CDR1 is SGHNT and CDR2 is YYREEE (reference sequence). V lost 3 bases, J lost 5 bases, and 15 bases lay in between. The CDR3 extends over 15 amino acids.

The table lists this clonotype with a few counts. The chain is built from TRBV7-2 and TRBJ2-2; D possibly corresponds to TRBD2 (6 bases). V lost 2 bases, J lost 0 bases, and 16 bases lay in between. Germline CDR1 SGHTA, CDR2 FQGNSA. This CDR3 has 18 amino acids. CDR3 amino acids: CASSLLFSSAANTGELFF. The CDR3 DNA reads TGTGCCAGCAGCTTACTTTTTTCTAGCGCGGCGAACACCGGGGAGCTGTTTTTT.

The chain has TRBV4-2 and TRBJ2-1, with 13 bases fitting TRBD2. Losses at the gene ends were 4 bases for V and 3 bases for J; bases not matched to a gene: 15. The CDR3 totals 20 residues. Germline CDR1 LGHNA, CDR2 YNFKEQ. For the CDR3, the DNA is TGTGCCAGCAGCCGCGGACTAGCGGGAGTATCCTCCGATAGCTACAATGAGCAGTTCTTC. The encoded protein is CASSRGLAGVSSDSYNEQFF.

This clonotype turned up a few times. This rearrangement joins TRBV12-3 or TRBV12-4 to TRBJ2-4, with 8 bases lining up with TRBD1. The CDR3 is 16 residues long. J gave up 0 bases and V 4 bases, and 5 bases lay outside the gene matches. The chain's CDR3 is CASSSRDRLAKNIQYF. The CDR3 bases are TGTGCCAGCAGTTCCCGGGACAGGCTAGCCAAAAACATTCAGTACTTC.

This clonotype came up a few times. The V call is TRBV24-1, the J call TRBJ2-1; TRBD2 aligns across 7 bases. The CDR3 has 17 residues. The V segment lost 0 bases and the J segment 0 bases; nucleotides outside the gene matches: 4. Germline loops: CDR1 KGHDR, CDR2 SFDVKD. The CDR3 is CATSDLVGGSSYNEQFF. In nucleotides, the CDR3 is TGTGCCACCAGTGATTTGGTGGGAGGGAGCTCCTACAATGAGCAGTTCTTC.

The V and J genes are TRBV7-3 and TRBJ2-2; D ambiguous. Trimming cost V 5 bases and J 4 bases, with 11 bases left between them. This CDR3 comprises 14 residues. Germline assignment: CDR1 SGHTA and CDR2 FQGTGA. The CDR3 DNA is TGTGCCAGCAGCCGACTGGGATTCACCGGGGAGCTGTTTTTT. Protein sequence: CASSRLGFTGELFF.

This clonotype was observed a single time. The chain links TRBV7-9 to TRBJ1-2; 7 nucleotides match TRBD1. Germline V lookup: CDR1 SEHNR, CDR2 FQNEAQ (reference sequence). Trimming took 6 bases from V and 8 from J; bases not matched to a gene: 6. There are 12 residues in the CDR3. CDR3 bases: TGTGCCAGCAGTACCACAGGGGCAGGCTACACCTTC. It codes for CASSTTGAGYTF.

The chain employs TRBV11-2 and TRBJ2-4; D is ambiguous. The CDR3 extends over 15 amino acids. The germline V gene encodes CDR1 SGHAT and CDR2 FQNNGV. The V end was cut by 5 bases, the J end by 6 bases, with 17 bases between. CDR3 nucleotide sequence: TGTGCCAGCAGCCACTCGCTTCTCCTTGGAAACATTCAGTACTTC. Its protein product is CASSHSLLLGNIQYF. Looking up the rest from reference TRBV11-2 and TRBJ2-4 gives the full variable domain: EAGVAQSPRYKIIEKRQSVAFWCNPISGHATLYWYQQILGQGPKLLIQFQNNGVVDDSQLPKDRFSAERLKGVDSTLKIQPAKLEDSAVYLCASSHSLLLGNIQYFGAGTRLSVL.

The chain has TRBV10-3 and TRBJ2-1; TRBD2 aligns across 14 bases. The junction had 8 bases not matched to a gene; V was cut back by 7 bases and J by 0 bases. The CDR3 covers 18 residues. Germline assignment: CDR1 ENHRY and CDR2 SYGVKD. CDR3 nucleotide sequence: TGTGCCATCACAGGGACTAGCGGGAGAGCCCTCTCCTACAATGAGCAGTTCTTC. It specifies CAITGTSGRALSYNEQFF.

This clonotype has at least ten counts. CDR3 nucleotide sequence: TGTGCCATCAGTGACGGGACTAGCACAGATACGCAGTATTTT. Translating gives CAISDGTSTDTQYF. The V call is TRBV10-3, the J call TRBJ2-3, with D possibly matching TRBD2 (6 bases). Trimming stripped 3 bases from V and 0 bases from J, with 7 bases between. CDR1 is ENHRY, CDR2 SYGVKD, per germline. CDR3 size: 14 residues.

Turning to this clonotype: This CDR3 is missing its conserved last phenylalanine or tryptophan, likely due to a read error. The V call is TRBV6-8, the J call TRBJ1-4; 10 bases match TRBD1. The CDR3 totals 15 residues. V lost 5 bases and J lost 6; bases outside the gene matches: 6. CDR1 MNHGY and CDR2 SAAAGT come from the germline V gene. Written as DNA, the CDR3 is TGTGCCAGCAGTCGTCTGACAGGGGGCTATGAAAAACTGTTTTTG. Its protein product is CASSRLTGGYEKLFL.

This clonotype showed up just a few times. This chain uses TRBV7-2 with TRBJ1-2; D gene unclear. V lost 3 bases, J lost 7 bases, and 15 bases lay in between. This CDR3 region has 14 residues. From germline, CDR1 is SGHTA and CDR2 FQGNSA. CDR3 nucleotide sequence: TGTGCCAGCAGCTTTTATACCACAGAGCGTGGCTACACCTTC. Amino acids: CASSFYTTERGYTF.

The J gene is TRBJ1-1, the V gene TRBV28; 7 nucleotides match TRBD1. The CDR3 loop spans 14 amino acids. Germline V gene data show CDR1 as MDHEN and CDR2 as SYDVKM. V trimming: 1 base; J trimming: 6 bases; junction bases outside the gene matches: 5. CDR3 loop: CASSLFAGGSEAFF. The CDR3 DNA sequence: TGTGCCAGCAGTTTATTCGCAGGGGGTTCTGAAGCTTTCTTT.

The DNA of the CDR3 is TGTGCCAGCAGCTCGCTCAAGGGGCGGGGGACCGGGGAGCTGTTTTTT. As protein: CASSSLKGRGTGELFF. The chain links TRBV5-6 to TRBJ2-2, with 7 bases lining up with TRBD2. Germline lookup yields CDR1 SGHDT and CDR2 YYEEEE. This CDR3 contains 16 residues. V lost 3 bases, J lost 5 bases, and 10 bases stayed unmatched.

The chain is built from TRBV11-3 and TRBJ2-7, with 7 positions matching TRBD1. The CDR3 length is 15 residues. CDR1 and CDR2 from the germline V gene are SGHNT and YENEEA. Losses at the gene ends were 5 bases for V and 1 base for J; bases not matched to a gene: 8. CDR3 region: CASSQDRAPSYEQYV. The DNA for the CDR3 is TGTGCCAGCAGCCAAGACAGGGCCCCTTCCTACGAGCAGTACGTC.

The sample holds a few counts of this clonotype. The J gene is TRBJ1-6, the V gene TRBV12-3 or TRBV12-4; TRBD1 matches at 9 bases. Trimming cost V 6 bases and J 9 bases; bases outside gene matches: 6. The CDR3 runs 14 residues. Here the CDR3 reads CASSKTGGASPLHF. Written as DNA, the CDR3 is TGTGCCAGCAGCAAAACAGGGGGCGCTTCACCCCTCCACTTT.

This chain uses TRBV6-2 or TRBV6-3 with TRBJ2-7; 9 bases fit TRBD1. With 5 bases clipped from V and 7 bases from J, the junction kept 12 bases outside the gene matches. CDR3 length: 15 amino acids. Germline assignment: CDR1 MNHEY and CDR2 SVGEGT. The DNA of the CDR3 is TGTGCCAGCAGTCGAACGGACAGGGGAGTGTGGGAGCAGTACTTC. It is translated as CASSRTDRGVWEQYF.

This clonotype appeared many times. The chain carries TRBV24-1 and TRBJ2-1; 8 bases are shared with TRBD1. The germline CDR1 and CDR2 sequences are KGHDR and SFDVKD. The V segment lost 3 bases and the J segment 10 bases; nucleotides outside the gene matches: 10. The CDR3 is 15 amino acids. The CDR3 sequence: CATSDHPTGASEQFF. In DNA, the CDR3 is TGTGCCACCAGTGATCACCCGACAGGGGCTAGCGAGCAGTTCTTC.